These 23 T cell receptor beta chains share one sample of origin, sequenced in a study of a mutant IDH1 vaccine in newly diagnosed glioma. Which antigens these TCRs recognize remains unknown. Specified time point: week 11, during vaccination. The vaccine gave 300 ug of a 20-mer mutant IDH1 peptide subcutaneously per dose. Sequencing used immunoSEQ multiplex PCR; TCRdb keeps in-frame clones, though not all of them. The top ten hold under 2.5% of the sample, which has under 55,000 clones, 75% to 95% seen once. Source: PBMCs, taken from a glioma patient whose treatment included an IDH1 peptide vaccine. The source is a man between 45 and 60 years old with glioma.

This clone appeared once. The rearrangement links TRBV5-1 to TRBJ1-1, with 10 bases fitting TRBD1. Germline CDR1 is SGHRS and CDR2 is YFSETQ. The CDR3 is 14 residues long. With 3 bases clipped from V and 5 bases from J, the junction kept 4 bases outside the gene matches. The chain's CDR3 is CASSSGQGETEAFF. In DNA form, the CDR3 reads TGCGCCAGCAGCTCAGGACAGGGGGAGACTGAAGCTTTCTTT.

The V gene is TRBV19, the J gene TRBJ2-5; D remains ambiguous. CDR3 length equals 15 residues. Germline-derived CDR1 and CDR2 are LNHDA and SQIVND (reference sequence). Trimming cost V 7 bases and J 4 bases, with 19 bases left between them. The CDR3 sequence: CASTPGALLGETQYF. CDR3 coding DNA: TGTGCCAGTACCCCCGGCGCCTTACTGGGAGAGACCCAGTACTTC.

V is TRBV7-2 and J is TRBJ1-1, with D possibly being TRBD1 (5 bases). Trimming stripped 1 base from V and 4 bases from J, with 13 bases between. CDR1 is SGHTA and CDR2 is FQGNSA in the germline V gene. There are 15 residues in the CDR3. The CDR3 region has the DNA TGTGCCAGCAGCTTAGTATTCAGGGCGAGCACTGAAGCTTTCTTT. It translates to CASSLVFRASTEAFF.

The rearrangement uses TRBV7-6 and TRBJ1-1, with D possibly TRBD1 on 5 matching bases. V was clipped by 5 bases and J by 0 bases, with 13 bases between them. This CDR3 is 15 amino acids long. Germline CDR1 is SGHVS and CDR2 is FNYEAQ. CDR3 sequence: CASSPQTEMNTEAFF. CDR3 DNA: TGTGCCAGCAGCCCGCAGACAGAAATGAACACTGAAGCTTTCTTT.

V gene TRBV7-9 combines with J gene TRBJ1-1; D uncertain. Trimming shortened V by 1 base and J by 0 bases, and 9 bases separated the two germline ends. Germline V CDR1 and CDR2: SEHNR, FQNEAQ (reference sequence). CDR3 length: 15 amino acids. DNA for the CDR3: TGTGCCAGCAGCTTAGGGGCAGCAATGAACACTGAAGCTTTCTTT. It specifies CASSLGAAMNTEAFF.

The V call is TRBV5-1, the J call TRBJ2-2; no clear D. The CDR3 extends over 16 amino acids. V was pared by 4 bases and J by 0 bases, with 13 bases between. Per germline, CDR1 SGHRS and CDR2 YFSETQ. CDR3 region: CASSNRTAANTGELFF. CDR3 bases: TGCGCCAGCAGCAACCGGACGGCTGCGAACACCGGGGAGCTGTTTTTT.

The chain links TRBV7-9 to TRBJ2-5; 9 bases are shared with TRBD1. With 5 bases clipped from V and 9 bases from J, the junction kept 13 bases outside the gene matches. There are 15 residues in the CDR3. Germline CDR1 and CDR2: SEHNR and FQNEAQ (reference sequence). The CDR3 protein is CASSHSTGGLVAQYF. Written as DNA, the CDR3 is TGTGCCAGCAGCCATTCCACAGGGGGCTTGGTGGCCCAGTACTTC. Filled out from reference TRBV7-9 and TRBJ2-5, the complete variable domain reads DTGVSQNPRHKITKRGQNVTFRCDPISEHNRLYWYRQTLGQGPEFLTYFQNEAQLEKSRLLSDRFSAERPKGSFSTLEIQRTEQGDSAMYLCASSHSTGGLVAQYFGPGTRLLVL.

The chain joins TRBV19 to TRBJ2-3, with D hard to call. Trimming shortened V by 3 bases and J by 7 bases, and 5 bases separated the two germline ends. This CDR3 contains 11 residues. Germline V lookup: CDR1 LNHDA, CDR2 SQIVND (reference sequence). The CDR3 region is CASSIEYTQYF. CDR3 DNA: TGTGCCAGTAGTATTGAATATACGCAGTATTTT.

V gene TRBV29-1 combines with J gene TRBJ2-3; possibly TRBD1 or TRBD2 for D (5 bases each). From germline, CDR1 is SQVTM and CDR2 ANQGSEA. V was pared by 5 bases and J by 3 bases, with 15 bases between. CDR3 length: 14 amino acids. The CDR3 bases are TGCAGCGTTTGGGGGTCACGAAAAACAGATACGCAGTATTTT. Translating gives CSVWGSRKTDTQYF.

The chain is built from TRBV9 and TRBJ2-1, with 8 bases fitting TRBD1. The ends lost 0 bases at V and 7 bases at J; junction bases unmatched: 3. The CDR3 runs 14 residues. CDR1 and CDR2 from the germline V gene are SGDLS and YYNGEE. The CDR3 bases are TGTGCCAGCAGCGTAGGACAGGGGAGGAATGAGCAGTTCTTC. This sequence encodes CASSVGQGRNEQFF.

This clone has only one observation. The chain recombines TRBV9 with TRBJ1-1; D uncertain. V dropped 0 bases and J dropped 5 bases, with 8 bases sitting between them. The CDR3 length is 13 residues. CDR1 and CDR2 from the germline V gene are SGDLS and YYNGEE. CDR3 in amino acids: CASSVGRWTEAFF. CDR3 in DNA: TGTGCCAGCAGCGTAGGGAGGTGGACTGAAGCTTTCTTT.

This clone came up a few times. This specimen includes other DNA sequences encoding the same CDR3. The chain is built from TRBV29-1 and TRBJ1-2, with 7 bases fitting TRBD1. With V trimmed by 7 bases and J by 6 bases, 8 bases remained unmatched. The germline gives CDR1 SQVTM, CDR2 ANQGSEA. The CDR3 contains 12 residues. Here the CDR3 reads CSANQGVNGYTF. CDR3 bases: TGCAGCGCAAACCAGGGGGTCAATGGCTACACCTTC.

The chain uses TRBV4-1 and TRBJ2-1, with TRBD2 matching over 10 bases. V lost 0 bases, J lost 6 bases, and 17 bases stayed unmatched. Germline values: CDR1 MGHRA, CDR2 YSYEKL. The CDR3 has 20 residues. CDR3 residues: CASSQDLPTSGASHFNEQFF. CDR3 coding DNA: TGCGCCAGCAGCCAAGATCTCCCAACTAGCGGGGCTTCCCACTTCAATGAGCAGTTCTTC.

This chain connects TRBV9 to TRBJ2-5; 7 bases align to TRBD1. Germline values: CDR1 SGDLS, CDR2 YYNGEE. There are 13 residues in the CDR3. Losses at the gene ends were 2 bases for V and 2 bases for J; bases not matched to a gene: 0. The CDR3 is CASSVGQQETQYF. CDR3 DNA: TGTGCCAGCAGCGTGGGACAGCAAGAGACCCAGTACTTC.

This chain links TRBV6-5 with TRBJ2-3, with D possibly TRBD1 on 6 matching bases. Trimming left V 4 bases short and J 2 bases short, with 10 bases between. The germline V gene encodes CDR1 MNHEY and CDR2 SVGAGI. The CDR3 runs 14 residues. CDR3 loop: CASSSRQVTDTQYF. The CDR3, as DNA: TGTGCCAGCAGTTCTAGACAGGTCACAGATACGCAGTATTTT.

V gene TRBV27 combines with J gene TRBJ2-7; TRBD1 matches at 7 bases. The CDR3 consists of 14 residues. V dropped 5 bases and J dropped 3; count of bases not matched to a gene: 7. From germline, CDR1 is MNHEY and CDR2 SMNVEV (reference sequence). The CDR3 reads CASSQGAGGYEQYF. The CDR3, as DNA: TGTGCCAGCAGTCAAGGAGCAGGGGGCTACGAGCAGTACTTC.

This clone was seen a single time. The chain employs TRBV29-1 and TRBJ2-5; TRBD1 aligns across 9 bases. Germline V gene sequence: CDR1 SQVTM, CDR2 ANQGSEA. V gave up 5 bases and J gave up 6 bases; unmatched junction bases: 4. The CDR3 has 12 residues. The CDR3 loop is CSVSGQGKTQYF. The CDR3 region has the DNA TGCAGCGTTTCGGGACAGGGCAAGACCCAGTACTTC.

This clone occurred once. CDR3 residues: CASSLGGGSQFF. As DNA, the CDR3 is TGTGCCAGCAGCTTAGGTGGGGGTAGTCAGTTCTTC. This chain joins TRBV7-2 and TRBJ2-1; D may correspond to TRBD1 or TRBD2 (5 bases each). Germline V gene lookup returns CDR1 SGHTA and CDR2 FQGNSA. Between the trimmed V and J ends, which lost 1 base and 13 bases, there was a span of 11 bases. The CDR3 extends over 12 amino acids.

This clone showed up just once. The rearrangement joins TRBV27 to TRBJ2-7; 12 bases map to TRBD2. CDR3 size: 18 residues. V lost 1 base, J lost 6 bases, and 13 bases stayed unmatched. Germline V gene lookup returns CDR1 MNHEY and CDR2 SMNVEV (reference sequence). CDR3 sequence reads: CASSLFPPNGLAGREQYF. DNA of the CDR3: TGTGCCAGCAGTTTATTTCCTCCAAACGGACTAGCGGGACGCGAGCAGTACTTC.

This chain connects TRBV5-1 to TRBJ2-5; D is uncertain. Looked up from germline, CDR1 is SGHRS and CDR2 is YFSETQ. Trimming shortened V by 4 bases and J by 2 bases, and 9 bases separated the two germline ends. The CDR3 totals 13 residues. The CDR3 coding sequence is TGCGCCAGCAGCCAGTTGCTACAAGAGACCCAGTACTTC. This encodes CASSQLLQETQYF.

This rearrangement joins TRBV7-3 to TRBJ2-7; 10 nucleotides line up with TRBD1. The length of the CDR3 is 17 residues. V shed 5 bases and J 4 bases; nucleotides not matched to a gene: 14. Germline values: CDR1 SGHTA, CDR2 FQGTGA. This CDR3 is CASSPALLPGQGYEQYF. CDR3 DNA: TGTGCCAGCAGCCCAGCCCTTTTACCGGGACAGGGGTACGAGCAGTACTTC.

This clone was found a few times. This chain links TRBV5-1 with TRBJ1-1; D is uncertain. The V end lost 7 bases, the J end lost 5 bases, and 15 bases lay between the germline ends. CDR3 length: 13 residues. CDR1 is SGHRS and CDR2 is YFSETQ in the germline V gene. The chain's CDR3 is CASYFDSGTEAFF. The CDR3 coding sequence is TGCGCCAGCTATTTCGACTCGGGAACTGAAGCTTTCTTT.

This clone was seen a single time. The J gene is TRBJ2-2, the V gene TRBV4-1; TRBD2 matches at 13 bases. Germline V gene sequence: CDR1 MGHRA, CDR2 YSYEKL. The CDR3 contains 17 residues. The V gene end was trimmed by 1 base and the J gene end by 4 bases; junction bases not matched to a gene: 3. The CDR3 region is CASSQVLAGGGTGELFF. CDR3 in DNA: TGCGCCAGCAGCCAAGTACTAGCGGGGGGGGGCACCGGGGAGCTGTTTTTT.